One and the same sample provided the 17 T cell receptor beta chains below, sequenced in a study of T cell responses to AZD1222 COVID-19 vaccine. This table comes from immunoSEQ multiplex PCR, and its TCRdb copy is limited to in-frame clones, with some not included. The top ten hold 4.5% to 5.5% of the sample, which has about 160,000 clones, 94% seen once. Material: peripheral blood, obtained 28 days after the second AZD1222 dose. These TCRs come from an adult who received the AZD1222 COVID-19 vaccine.

The chain has TRBV5-1 and TRBJ1-2, with no clear D. This CDR3 comprises 15 residues. From germline, CDR1 is SGHRS and CDR2 YFSETQ. V lost 4 bases and J lost 8, with 21 bases in between. CDR3 residues: CASSPTPSERLGYTF. The CDR3 coding sequence is TGCGCCAGCAGCCCCACCCCGTCAGAACGCCTCGGCTACACCTTC.

In DNA, the CDR3 is TGTGCCAGCAGCTCTCACGCGGGAGTCGGAGATACGCAGTATTTT. Its protein product is CASSSHAGVGDTQYF. The chain has TRBV9 and TRBJ2-3; 7 bases match TRBD2. Unmatched junction bases numbered 10, after V lost 4 bases and J lost 5 bases. This CDR3 has 15 amino acids. Germline lookup yields CDR1 SGDLS and CDR2 YYNGEE.

J is TRBJ1-2 and V is TRBV10-3; possibly TRBD1 for D (5 bases). Trimming removed 3 bases at V and 4 bases at J, with 15 bases between. CDR3 length equals 15 residues. Germline values: CDR1 ENHRY, CDR2 SYGVKD. Here the CDR3 DNA reads TGTGCCATCAGTGATTTGGGGGACTCCGTCTATGGCTACACCTTC. The encoded protein is CAISDLGDSVYGYTF.

The V call is TRBV6-5, the J call TRBJ2-6; D gene unclear. Per the germline V gene, CDR1 is MNHEY and CDR2 is SVGAGI. This CDR3 has 14 residues. The V gene lost 5 bases and the J gene lost 0 bases, with 5 bases spanning the gap. CDR3 sequence reads: CASSTFSGANVLTF. The DNA for the CDR3 is TGTGCCAGCAGTACGTTCTCTGGGGCCAACGTCCTGACTTTC.

The chain couples TRBV2 to TRBJ1-2; D not certain. V lost 2 bases to trimming and J lost 7 bases, with 5 bases between them. Germline-derived CDR1 and CDR2 are SNHLY and FYNNEI. This CDR3 is built from 11 residues. The CDR3 nucleotides read TGTGCCAGCAGTGAATTGGGTGGCTACACCTTC. Translated, it gives CASSELGGYTF.

The V and J genes are TRBV29-1 and TRBJ1-2, with TRBD1 matching 9 bases. J gave up 5 bases and V 1 base, and 5 bases lay outside the gene matches. The CDR3 is made up of 14 amino acids. Germline lookup yields CDR1 SQVTM and CDR2 ANQGSEA. For the CDR3, the DNA is TGCAGCGTTGAAGTAGGGACAGGGAGATATGGCTACACCTTC. Amino acids: CSVEVGTGRYGYTF. The whole variable domain, filled in from reference TRBV29-1 and TRBJ1-2, reads SAVISQKPSRDICQRGTSLTIQCQVDSQVTMMFWYRQQPGQSLTLIATANQGSEATYESGFVIDKFPISRPNLTFSTLTVSNMSPEDSSIYLCSVEVGTGRYGYTFGSGTRLTVV.

V usage is TRBV6-5 and J usage is TRBJ2-1; D gene unclear. The CDR3 contains 14 residues. Trimming shortened V by 6 bases and J by 0 bases, and 9 bases separated the two germline ends. The germline V gene encodes CDR1 MNHEY and CDR2 SVGAGI. This CDR3 reads CASSLSSSYNEQFF. The CDR3 coding sequence is TGTGCCAGCAGCCTTTCTAGCTCCTACAATGAGCAGTTCTTC.

The V call is TRBV4-1, the J call TRBJ2-4; TRBD2 might be the D (5 bases). The CDR3 is made up of 17 amino acids. Germline lookup yields CDR1 MGHRA and CDR2 YSYEKL. Deletions cut 1 base from V and 0 bases from J, with 13 bases between. The CDR3 coding sequence is TGCGCCAGCAGCCAAGCTGACGGGAAACTAGCCAAAAACATTCAGTACTTC. Its protein is CASSQADGKLAKNIQYF.

V usage is TRBV5-1 and J usage is TRBJ1-3; tentatively, D is TRBD1 (6 bases). V shed 0 bases and J shed 0 bases, with 10 bases lying between them. The germline V gene has CDR1 SGHRS and CDR2 YFSETQ. The CDR3 length is 16 residues. The CDR3 DNA reads TGCGCCAGCAGCTTGGATCGGGGGCACTCTGGAAACACCATATATTTT. This encodes CASSLDRGHSGNTIYF.

The chain is built from TRBV10-3 and TRBJ2-7; D not certain. CDR1 ENHRY and CDR2 SYGVKD come from the germline V gene. V lost 4 bases and J lost 4, with 14 bases in between. CDR3 size: 14 residues. The CDR3 protein is CAISGSLGRYEQYF. Written as DNA, the CDR3 is TGTGCCATCAGTGGAAGCCTCGGGCGGTACGAGCAGTACTTC.

This chain connects TRBV19 to TRBJ1-5; possibly TRBD1 for D (6 bases). V was cut by 11 bases and J by 6 bases, with 20 bases left in between. Germline V lookup: CDR1 LNHDA, CDR2 SQIVND (reference sequence). The CDR3 length is 14 residues. CDR3 coding DNA: TGTGCCGCCCGGGACACCTCCAGGAGTCAGCCCCAGCATTTT. This codes for CAARDTSRSQPQHF.

In this sample, this clone turned up once. The chain employs TRBV19 and TRBJ1-2, with 9 bases that match TRBD1. J lost 7 bases, V lost 5 bases, and 5 bases had no gene match. The CDR3 is 13 residues long. The germline V gene encodes CDR1 LNHDA and CDR2 SQIVND (reference sequence). CDR3 protein: CASSPTGGSGYTF. The CDR3 coding sequence is TGTGCCAGTAGTCCGACAGGGGGGAGTGGCTACACCTTC.

The chain couples TRBV5-4 to TRBJ2-7; the match to TRBD2 covers 16 bases. The germline V gene encodes CDR1 SGHNT and CDR2 YYREEE (reference sequence). V shed 0 bases and J 0 bases; nucleotides not matched to a gene: 6. The CDR3 has 19 amino acids. The chain's CDR3 is CASSLVGLAGGPSSYEQYF. The CDR3 coding sequence is TGTGCCAGCAGCTTGGTGGGACTAGCGGGAGGGCCGAGCTCCTACGAGCAGTACTTC.

This clone was found once. This sequence joins TRBV11-2 and TRBJ2-1; 8 nucleotides agree with TRBD1. Germline V gives CDR1 SGHAT, CDR2 FQNNGV. The CDR3 extends over 17 amino acids. Trimming took 3 bases from V and 0 from J; bases not matched to a gene: 7. CDR3 nucleotide sequence: TGTGCCAGCAGCTTGCTCTCAGGGGGCACCTCCTACAATGAGCAGTTCTTC. This sequence encodes CASSLLSGGTSYNEQFF.

V usage is TRBV18 and J usage is TRBJ1-2, with unresolved D. The length of the CDR3 is 15 residues. The V end lost 3 bases, the J end lost 5 bases, and 16 bases lay between the germline ends. Germline-derived CDR1 and CDR2 are KGHSH and LQKENI. CDR3 coding DNA: TGTGCCAGCTCACCTTTAGATAGACCCGATTATGGCTACACCTTC. This sequence encodes CASSPLDRPDYGYTF.

The chain uses TRBV4-3 and TRBJ1-1; TRBD1 is a possible D gene (6 bases). Germline V lookup: CDR1 LGHNA, CDR2 YSLEER. The CDR3 loop spans 15 amino acids. Between the trimmed V and J ends, which lost 3 bases and 0 bases, there was a span of 11 bases. The CDR3 nucleotides read TGCGCCAGCAGCCATTCGGACAGACTGAACACTGAAGCTTTCTTT. Residues: CASSHSDRLNTEAFF.

This sequence joins TRBV11-2 and TRBJ2-7; no reliable D call. Germline V gene sequence: CDR1 SGHAT, CDR2 FQNNGV. The CDR3 is 16 residues long. Deletions cut 3 bases from V and 0 bases from J, with 15 bases between. The CDR3 spells CASSFLGDRSSYEQYF. CDR3 sequence (DNA): TGTGCCAGCAGCTTCCTTGGGGATCGTAGCTCCTACGAGCAGTACTTC.